This T cell receptor beta chain was recorded in a study of blood T cell repertoires in COVID-19. Study-level background: The analysed material was cDNA or gDNA that came from T cells, B-cell-depleted T cells, or PBMCs.

The CDR3 length is 17 residues. Germline CDR1 reads MGHRA; CDR2 reads YSYEKL. Trimming cost V 1 base and J 7 bases; bases outside gene matches: 10. In the authors' methods: Reference gene primer amplification gave nucleated cell count estimates. Sequencing used immunoSEQ multiplex PCR; TCRdb keeps in-frame clones, though not all of them. That table gives V, J and clone size, and the DNA gave D and trimming. The table records around 57,000 clones, roughly 90% of them present only once. The sequencing sample was made of peripheral blood. The receptor comes from a man aged 45-65 years with acute or convalescent COVID-19. This chain uses TRBV4-1 with TRBJ2-3; 11 nucleotides match TRBD2. The CDR3 reads CASSQVIAGGDKNTQYF. The CDR3 DNA sequence: TGCGCCAGCAGCCAAGTTATAGCGGGAGGGGATAAAAATACGCAGTATTTT.